This TCR beta chain was retrieved from a study of cytomegalovirus exposure and HLA in healthy donors. Whole-study results and caveats: Cytomegalovirus status was reportedly diagnosed by the classifier with high sensitivity and specificity. Rates of TCR association differed by HLA locus in a later analysis, with DRB1 highest and HLA-C lowest. Most TCR sequences were uncommon, yet certain public TCRs appeared in many donors.

In regard to this clone: Its antigen is still unknown.

The CDR3 contains 17 residues. Germline loops: CDR1 SGHTA, CDR2 FQGTGA. V lost 10 bases to trimming and J lost 0 bases; unmatched junction nucleotides: 17. PCR employed 60 Vbeta and 13 Jbeta primers. Generated by immunoSEQ multiplex PCR, the TCRdb table keeps only in-frame clones and is missing some. This table has about 120,000 clones, approximately 80% appearing once. The rearrangement joins TRBV7-3 to TRBJ2-7; TRBD2 agrees at 8 bases. The source of this sequence is a female donor in good health and CMV-seronegative. Sequencing was carried out using PBMCs. CDR3 amino acids: CATGPGLDHQSSYEQYF. The DNA for the CDR3 is TGTGCCACCGGACCGGGACTAGATCACCAAAGCTCCTACGAGCAGTACTTC.